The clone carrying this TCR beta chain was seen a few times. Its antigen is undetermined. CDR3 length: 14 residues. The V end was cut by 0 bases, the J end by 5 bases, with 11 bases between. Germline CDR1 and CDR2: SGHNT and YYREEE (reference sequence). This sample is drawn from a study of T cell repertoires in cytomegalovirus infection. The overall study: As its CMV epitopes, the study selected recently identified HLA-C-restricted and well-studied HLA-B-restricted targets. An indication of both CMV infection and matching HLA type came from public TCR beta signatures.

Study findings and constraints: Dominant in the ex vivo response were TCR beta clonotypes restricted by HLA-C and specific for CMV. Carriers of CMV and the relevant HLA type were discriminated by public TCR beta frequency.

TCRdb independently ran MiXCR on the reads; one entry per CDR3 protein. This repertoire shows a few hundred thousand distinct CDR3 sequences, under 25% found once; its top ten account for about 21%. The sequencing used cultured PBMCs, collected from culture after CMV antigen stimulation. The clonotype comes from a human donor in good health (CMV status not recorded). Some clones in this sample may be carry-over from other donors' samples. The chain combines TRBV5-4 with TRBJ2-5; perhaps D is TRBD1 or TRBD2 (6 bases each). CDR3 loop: CASSLEGGGETQYF. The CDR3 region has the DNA TGTGCCAGCAGCTTGGAGGGGGGCGGGGAGACCCAGTACTTC.